This T cell receptor (beta chain) was found in a study of early T cells in non-severe SARS-CoV-2 infection. Study context: Sequencing was performed on bulk RNA from unsorted whole blood, leaving chains unpaired.

Regarding the study as a whole: Lookups in VDJdb leaned toward anti-spike CD8 responses and missed private and CD4 specificities.

The protocol attached unique molecular identifiers to individual cDNA molecules. TCRdb recomputed calls from the 5' RACE reads with MiXCR, one row per CDR3 protein. Of some 64,000 distinct CDR3 sequences listed, 10% are singletons. Comments on this clonotype: Its antigen is as yet unknown.

Germline V gives CDR1 MNHEY, CDR2 SVGEGT. There are 14 residues in the CDR3. V gave up 8 bases and J gave up 0 bases, with 12 bases separating them. The TCR originated in an adult who was a healthcare worker with PCR-confirmed SARS-CoV-2 infection or an uninfected control (not recorded which). This chain joins TRBV6-2 or TRBV6-3 and TRBJ2-3, with a possible D match to TRBD1 (6 bases). The sample consisted of whole blood, taken at baseline. The CDR3 DNA is TGTGCCAGCCAGGGGCCGTTTAGCACAGATACGCAGTATTTT. Protein: CASQGPFSTDTQYF.